This T cell receptor (beta chain) was sequenced in a study of T cells in tuberculosis. About the research overall: Sequenced TCRs come from CD1B-GMM tetramer-binding T cells. Broader study findings: Active tuberculosis TCR-alpha repertoires lay closer to GMM-specific TCRs than IGRA-negative controls, suggesting clonal expansion.

Generated by immunoSEQ multiplex PCR, the TCRdb table keeps only in-frame clones and is missing some. The data show about 29,000 clones, just over 90% seen once. In the case of this clone: The antigen remains unidentified.

Latent tuberculosis screening used tuberculin skin test and IGRA at entry. Trimming shortened V by 1 base and J by 2 bases, and 11 bases separated the two germline ends. The CDR3 length is 15 residues. Germline V gene lookup returns CDR1 SGHRS and CDR2 YFSETQ. The chain carries TRBV5-1 and TRBJ2-3; D is unresolved. The specimen sequenced was PBMCs. The clonotype originates from a donor between 10 and 35 years old with latent tuberculosis or without tuberculosis infection. The CDR3 bases are TGCGCCAGCAGCTTGCTCCTAGTAAACACAGATACGCAGTATTTT. Translating it yields CASSLLLVNTDTQYF.